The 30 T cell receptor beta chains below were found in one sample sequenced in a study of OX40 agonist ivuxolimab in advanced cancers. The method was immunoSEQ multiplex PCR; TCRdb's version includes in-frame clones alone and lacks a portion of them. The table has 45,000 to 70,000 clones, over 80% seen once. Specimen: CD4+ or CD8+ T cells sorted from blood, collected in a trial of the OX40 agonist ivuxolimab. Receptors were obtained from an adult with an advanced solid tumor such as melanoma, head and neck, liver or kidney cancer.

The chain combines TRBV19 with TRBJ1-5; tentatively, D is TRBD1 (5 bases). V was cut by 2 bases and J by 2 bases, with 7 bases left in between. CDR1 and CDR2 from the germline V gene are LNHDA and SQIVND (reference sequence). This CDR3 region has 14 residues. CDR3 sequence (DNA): TGTGCCAGTAGTATAATGGGGGGCAATCAGCCCCAGCATTTT. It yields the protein CASSIMGGNQPQHF.

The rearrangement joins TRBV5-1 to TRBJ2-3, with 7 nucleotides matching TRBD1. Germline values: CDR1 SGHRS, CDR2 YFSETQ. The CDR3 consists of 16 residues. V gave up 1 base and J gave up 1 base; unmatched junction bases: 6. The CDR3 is CASSLTDRVGTDTQYF. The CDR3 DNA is TGCGCCAGCAGCTTGACCGACAGGGTGGGCACAGATACGCAGTATTTT.

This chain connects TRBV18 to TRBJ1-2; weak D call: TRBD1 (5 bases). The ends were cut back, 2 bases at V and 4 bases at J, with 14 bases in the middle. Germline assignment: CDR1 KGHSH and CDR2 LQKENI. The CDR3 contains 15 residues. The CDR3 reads CASSPGRARTYGYTF. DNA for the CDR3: TGTGCCAGCTCACCAGGCAGGGCTCGTACCTATGGCTACACCTTC.

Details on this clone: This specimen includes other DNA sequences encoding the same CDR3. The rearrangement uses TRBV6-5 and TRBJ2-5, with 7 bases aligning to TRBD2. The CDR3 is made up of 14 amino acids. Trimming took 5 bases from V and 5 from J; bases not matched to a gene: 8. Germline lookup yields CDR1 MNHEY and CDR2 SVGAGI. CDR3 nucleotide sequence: TGTGCCAGCAGTGAAAAGCGGGATCGGGAGACCCAGTACTTC. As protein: CASSEKRDRETQYF.

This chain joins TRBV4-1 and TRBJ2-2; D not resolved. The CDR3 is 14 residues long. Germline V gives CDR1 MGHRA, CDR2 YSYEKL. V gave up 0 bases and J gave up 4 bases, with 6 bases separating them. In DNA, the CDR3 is TGCGCCAGCAGCCAAGATTTCAGCACCGGGGAGCTGTTTTTT. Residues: CASSQDFSTGELFF.

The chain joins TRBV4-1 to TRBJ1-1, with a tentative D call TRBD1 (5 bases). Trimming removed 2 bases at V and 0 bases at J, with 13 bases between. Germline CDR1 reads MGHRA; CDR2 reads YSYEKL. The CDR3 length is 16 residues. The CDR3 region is CASSQRAGPMNTEAFF. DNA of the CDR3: TGCGCCAGCAGCCAAAGGGCAGGGCCCATGAACACTGAAGCTTTCTTT.

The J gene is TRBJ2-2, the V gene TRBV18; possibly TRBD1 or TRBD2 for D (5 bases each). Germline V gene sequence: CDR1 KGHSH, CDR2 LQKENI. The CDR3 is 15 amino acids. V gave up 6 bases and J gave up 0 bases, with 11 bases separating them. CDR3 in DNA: TGTGCCAGCTCCTCCGGGACGTCGAACACCGGGGAGCTGTTTTTT. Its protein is CASSSGTSNTGELFF.

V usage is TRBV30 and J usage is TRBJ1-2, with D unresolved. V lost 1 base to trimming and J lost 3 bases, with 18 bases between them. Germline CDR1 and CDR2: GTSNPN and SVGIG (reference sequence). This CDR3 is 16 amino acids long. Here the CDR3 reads CAWSAWTAPLDYGYTF. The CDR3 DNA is TGTGCCTGGAGTGCCTGGACCGCACCCTTGGACTATGGCTACACCTTC.

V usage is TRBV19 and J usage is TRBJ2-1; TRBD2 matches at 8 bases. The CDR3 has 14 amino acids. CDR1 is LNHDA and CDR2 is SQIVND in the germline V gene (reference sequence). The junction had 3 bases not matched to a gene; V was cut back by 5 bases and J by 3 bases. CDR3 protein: CASSFSGSYNEQFF. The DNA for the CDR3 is TGTGCCAGTAGTTTCAGCGGGAGCTACAATGAGCAGTTCTTC.

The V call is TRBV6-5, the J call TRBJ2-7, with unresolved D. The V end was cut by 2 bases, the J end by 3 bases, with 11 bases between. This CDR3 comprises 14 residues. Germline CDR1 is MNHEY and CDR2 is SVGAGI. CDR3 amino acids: CASSYTAQDYEQYF. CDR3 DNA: TGTGCCAGCAGTTACACGGCCCAAGACTACGAGCAGTACTTC.

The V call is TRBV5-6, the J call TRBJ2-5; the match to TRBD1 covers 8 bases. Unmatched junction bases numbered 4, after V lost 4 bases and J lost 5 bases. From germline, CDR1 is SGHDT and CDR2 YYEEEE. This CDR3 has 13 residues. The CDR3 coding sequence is TGTGCCAGCAGCCGGACAGGGTTGGAGACCCAGTACTTC. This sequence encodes CASSRTGLETQYF.

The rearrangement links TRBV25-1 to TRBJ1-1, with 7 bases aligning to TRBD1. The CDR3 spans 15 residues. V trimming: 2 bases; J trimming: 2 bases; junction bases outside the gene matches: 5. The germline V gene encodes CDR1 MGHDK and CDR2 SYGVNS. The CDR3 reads CASSEDHRGNTEAFF. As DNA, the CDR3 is TGTGCCAGCAGTGAAGACCACAGGGGCAACACTGAAGCTTTCTTT.

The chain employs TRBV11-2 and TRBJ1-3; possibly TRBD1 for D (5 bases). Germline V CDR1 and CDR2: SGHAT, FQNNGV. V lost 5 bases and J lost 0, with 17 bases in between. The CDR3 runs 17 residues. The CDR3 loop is CASSPSGWGNSGNTIYF. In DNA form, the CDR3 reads TGTGCCAGCAGCCCATCCGGATGGGGCAACTCTGGAAACACCATATATTTT.

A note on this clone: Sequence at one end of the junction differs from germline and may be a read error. The CDR3 protein is CATSRKRATYNGQFF. CDR3 sequence (DNA): TGTGCCACCAGCAGAAAGCGGGCCACCTACAATGGGCAGTTCTTC. The genes are TRBV15 and TRBJ2-1; D may be TRBD2 (6 bases). Germline assignment: CDR1 LNHNV and CDR2 YYDKDF (reference sequence). CDR3 length: 15 amino acids.

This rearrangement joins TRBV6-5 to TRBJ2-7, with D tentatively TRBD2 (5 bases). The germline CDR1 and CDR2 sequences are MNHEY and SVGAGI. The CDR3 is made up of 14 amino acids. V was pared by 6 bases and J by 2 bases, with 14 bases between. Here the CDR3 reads CASRARVPPYEQYF. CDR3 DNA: TGTGCCAGCAGGGCGAGGGTTCCACCCTACGAGCAGTACTTC.

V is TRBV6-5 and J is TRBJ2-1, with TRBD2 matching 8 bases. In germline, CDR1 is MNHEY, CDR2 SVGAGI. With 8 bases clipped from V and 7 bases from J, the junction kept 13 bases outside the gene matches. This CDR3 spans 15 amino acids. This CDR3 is CASDPSGLGINEQFF. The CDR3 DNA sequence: TGTGCCAGCGATCCGTCGGGACTAGGGATAAATGAGCAGTTCTTC.

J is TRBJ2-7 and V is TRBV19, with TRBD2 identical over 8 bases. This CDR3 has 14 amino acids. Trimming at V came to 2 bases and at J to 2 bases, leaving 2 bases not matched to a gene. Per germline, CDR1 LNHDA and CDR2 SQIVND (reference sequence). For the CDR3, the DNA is TGTGCCAGTAGTATACCGGGACTAGCCTACGAGCAGTACTTC. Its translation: CASSIPGLAYEQYF. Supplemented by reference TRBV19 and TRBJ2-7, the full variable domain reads DGGITQSPKYLFRKEGQNVTLSCEQNLNHDAMYWYRQDPGQGLRLIYYSQIVNDFQKGDIAEGYSVSREKKESFPLTVTSAQKNPTAFYLCASSIPGLAYEQYFGPGTRLTVT.

The CDR3 sequence: CASSSDRRGNTIYF. The DNA of the CDR3 is TGTGCCAGCAGCTCCGACAGGCGTGGAAACACCATATATTTT. The rearrangement links TRBV11-2 to TRBJ1-3; tentatively, D is TRBD1 (6 bases). In germline, CDR1 is SGHAT, CDR2 FQNNGV. The CDR3 length is 14 residues. The germline V and J ends were trimmed by 4 bases and 3 bases, with 10 bases remaining between them.

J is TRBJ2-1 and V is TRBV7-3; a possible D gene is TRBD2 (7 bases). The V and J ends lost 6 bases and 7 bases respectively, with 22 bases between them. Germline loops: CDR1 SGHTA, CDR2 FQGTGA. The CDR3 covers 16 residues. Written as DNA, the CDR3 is TGTGCCAGCAGTCCCCAGGTAGGGGGGGTCCTAAATGAGCAGTTCTTC. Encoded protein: CASSPQVGGVLNEQFF.

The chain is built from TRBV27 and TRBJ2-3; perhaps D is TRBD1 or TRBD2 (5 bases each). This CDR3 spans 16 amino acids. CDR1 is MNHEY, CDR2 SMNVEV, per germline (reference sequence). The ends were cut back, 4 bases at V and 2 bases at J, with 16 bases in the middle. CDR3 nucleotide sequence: TGTGCCAGCAGTTCCCGGGGCCGAGGGGCCACAGATACGCAGTATTTT. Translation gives CASSSRGRGATDTQYF.

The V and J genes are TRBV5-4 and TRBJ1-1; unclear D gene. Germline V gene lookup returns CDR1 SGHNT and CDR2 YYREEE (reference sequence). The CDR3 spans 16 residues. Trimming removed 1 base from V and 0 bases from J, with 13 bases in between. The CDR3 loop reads CASSLLTRELNTEAFF. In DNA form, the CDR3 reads TGTGCCAGCAGCTTGCTGACGAGGGAGCTGAACACTGAAGCTTTCTTT.

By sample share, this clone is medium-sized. This CDR3 is CASRNPGPNTEAFF. DNA for the CDR3: TGTGCCAGCAGAAATCCGGGCCCGAACACTGAAGCTTTCTTT. This chain uses TRBV27 with TRBJ1-1, with D uncertain. This CDR3 is 14 amino acids long. V lost 6 bases and J 1 base, leaving 12 bases between the germline ends. Germline CDR1 and CDR2: MNHEY and SMNVEV (reference sequence).

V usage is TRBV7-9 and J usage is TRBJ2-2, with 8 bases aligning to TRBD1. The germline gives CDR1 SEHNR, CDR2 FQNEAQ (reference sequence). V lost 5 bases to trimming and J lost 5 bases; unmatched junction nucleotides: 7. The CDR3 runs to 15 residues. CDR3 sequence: CASSPRTGKTGELFF. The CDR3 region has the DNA TGTGCCAGCAGCCCTCGGACAGGGAAAACCGGGGAGCTGTTTTTT.

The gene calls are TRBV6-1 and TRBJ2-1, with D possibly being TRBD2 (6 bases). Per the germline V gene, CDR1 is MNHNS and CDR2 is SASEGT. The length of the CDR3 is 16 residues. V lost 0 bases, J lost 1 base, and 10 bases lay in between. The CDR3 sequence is CASSEAGGKSYNEQFF. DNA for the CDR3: TGTGCCAGCAGTGAAGCAGGCGGGAAATCCTACAATGAGCAGTTCTTC.

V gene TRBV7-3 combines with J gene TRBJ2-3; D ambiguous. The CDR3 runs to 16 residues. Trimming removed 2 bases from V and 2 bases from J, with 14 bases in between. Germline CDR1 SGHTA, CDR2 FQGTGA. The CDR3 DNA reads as TGTGCCAGCAGCTTAGCGGCGGAGATTAACACAGATACGCAGTATTTT. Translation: CASSLAAEINTDTQYF.

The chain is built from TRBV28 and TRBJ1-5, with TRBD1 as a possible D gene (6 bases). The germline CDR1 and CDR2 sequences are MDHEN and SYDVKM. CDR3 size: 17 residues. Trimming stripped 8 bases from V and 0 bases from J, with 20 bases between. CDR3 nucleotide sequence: TGTGCCAGCCTTCCGGGACAAACCCTTTATAGCAATCAGCCCCAGCATTTT. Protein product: CASLPGQTLYSNQPQHF.

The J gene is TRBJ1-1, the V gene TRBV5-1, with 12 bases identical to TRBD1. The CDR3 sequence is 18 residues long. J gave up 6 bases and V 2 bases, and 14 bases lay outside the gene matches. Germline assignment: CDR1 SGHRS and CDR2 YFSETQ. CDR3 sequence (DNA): TGCGCCAGCAGCTTATTCGGGACGGGACAGGGGGCGCGGGCTGAAGCTTTCTTT. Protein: CASSLFGTGQGARAEAFF.

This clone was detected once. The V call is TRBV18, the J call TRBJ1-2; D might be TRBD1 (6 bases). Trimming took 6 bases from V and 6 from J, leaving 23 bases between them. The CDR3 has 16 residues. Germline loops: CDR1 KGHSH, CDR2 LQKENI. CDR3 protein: CASSGAGEYFEDGYTF. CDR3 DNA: TGTGCCAGCTCGGGTGCAGGGGAGTACTTTGAGGATGGCTACACCTTC.

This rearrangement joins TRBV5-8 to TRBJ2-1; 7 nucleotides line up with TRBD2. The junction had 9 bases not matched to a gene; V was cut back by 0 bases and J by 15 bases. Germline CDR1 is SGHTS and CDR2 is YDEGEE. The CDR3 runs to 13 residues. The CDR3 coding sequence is TGTGCCAGCAGCTTGGTACGGGGGAGGGCAGGGTTCTTC. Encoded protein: CASSLVRGRAGFF.

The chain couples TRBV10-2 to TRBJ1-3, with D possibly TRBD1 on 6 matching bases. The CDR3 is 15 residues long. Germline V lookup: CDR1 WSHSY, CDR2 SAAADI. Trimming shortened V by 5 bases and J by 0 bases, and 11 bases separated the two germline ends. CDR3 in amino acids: CASSQTGRSGNTIYF. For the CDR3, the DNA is TGCGCCAGCAGTCAGACAGGCCGCTCTGGAAACACCATATATTTT.